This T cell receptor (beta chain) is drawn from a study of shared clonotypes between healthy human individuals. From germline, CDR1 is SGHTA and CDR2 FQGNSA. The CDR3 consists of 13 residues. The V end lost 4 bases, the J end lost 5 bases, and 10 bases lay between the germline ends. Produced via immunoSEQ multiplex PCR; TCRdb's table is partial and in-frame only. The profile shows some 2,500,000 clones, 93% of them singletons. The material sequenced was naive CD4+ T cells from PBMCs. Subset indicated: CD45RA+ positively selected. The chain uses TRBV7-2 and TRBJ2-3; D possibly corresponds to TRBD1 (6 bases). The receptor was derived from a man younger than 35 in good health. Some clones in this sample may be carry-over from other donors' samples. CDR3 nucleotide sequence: TGTGCCAGCAGCTCCTGGGGGCAAGATACGCAGTATTTT. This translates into CASSSWGQDTQYF.